This T cell receptor beta chain is drawn from a study of cytomegalovirus exposure and HLA in healthy donors. PCR employed 60 Vbeta and 13 Jbeta primers. Profiled with immunoSEQ multiplex PCR; TCRdb holds only in-frame clones, not every one. The data contain roughly 110,000 clones, less than 85% of them singletons. Material for sequencing was PBMCs. The clonotype was recovered from a man younger than 35 in good health and CMV-seronegative.

In nucleotides, the CDR3 is TGTGCCAGCAGCCCTCGCGGAGGGGGGGCCCCAGATACGCAGTATTTT. Translating it yields CASSPRGGGAPDTQYF. The J gene is TRBJ2-3, the V gene TRBV9; the D gene is possibly TRBD2 (7 bases). The CDR3 sequence is 16 residues long. V shed 4 bases and J shed 4 bases, with 19 bases lying between them. CDR1 and CDR2 from the germline V gene are SGDLS and YYNGEE.